Presented here are 17 T cell receptor beta chains from one specimen sequenced in a study of Ad26.COV2.S vaccination and SARS-CoV-2 variants. Here immunoSEQ multiplex PCR was the method, and the copy in TCRdb shows in-frame clones only, minus some. The sample yields about 480,000 clones, roughly 89% seen once. Treatment defined: some 20 received Ad26.COV2.S at low or high dose, single or two shots; about 5 received placebo; per-sample allocation not given. Samples analyzed were those drawn on day 63 after the first vaccine or placebo injection. Specimen: peripheral blood, collected in a trial of Ad26.COV2.S vaccine versus placebo. The receptor set was obtained from a person aged 18-60 years who received the Ad26.COV2.S COVID-19 vaccine or a placebo.

The chain couples TRBV28 to TRBJ2-5; 7 nucleotides match TRBD2. This CDR3 is built from 15 residues. Per the germline V gene, CDR1 is MDHEN and CDR2 is SYDVKM. Trimming cost V 4 bases and J 3 bases; bases outside gene matches: 8. CDR3 nucleotides: TGTGCCAGCAGTTCTGGGGGGGGGTTTGAAGAGACCCAGTACTTC. Its protein is CASSSGGGFEETQYF.

This chain uses TRBV6-5 with TRBJ2-7, with D maybe TRBD1 (5 bases). This CDR3 contains 14 residues. The V and J ends lost 6 bases and 0 bases respectively, with 12 bases between them. From germline, CDR1 is MNHEY and CDR2 SVGAGI. The DNA for the CDR3 is TGTGCCAGCAGCAAGGACAAAACCTCCTACGAGCAGTACTTC. Translated, it gives CASSKDKTSYEQYF.

This chain links TRBV2 with TRBJ2-1; 11 bases match TRBD2. The junction had 7 bases not matched to a gene; V was cut back by 6 bases and J by 3 bases. The CDR3 has 16 amino acids. Germline lookup yields CDR1 SNHLY and CDR2 FYNNEI. CDR3: CASRGPGTSGYNEQFF. The CDR3, as DNA: TGTGCCAGCAGGGGACCCGGGACTAGCGGCTACAATGAGCAGTTCTTC.

The rearrangement joins TRBV21-1 to TRBJ2-2. TRBV21-1 is marked as a pseudogene. This CDR3 contains 15 residues. This CDR3 is CARGRGPMGSGELFF. CDR3 nucleotides: TGTGCCCGAGGCCGGGGGCCCATGGGATCCGGGGAGCTGTTTTTT.

This chain uses TRBV5-1 with TRBJ2-1; D may be TRBD1 (7 bases). Germline V gene sequence: CDR1 SGHRS, CDR2 YFSETQ. This CDR3 is 15 amino acids long. The V end was cut by 5 bases, the J end by 2 bases, with 14 bases between. The CDR3 DNA follows: TGCGCCAGCAGGGTGGAGGGGGCGACCTACAATGAGCAGTTCTTC. Amino acid sequence: CASRVEGATYNEQFF.

The chain links TRBV30 to TRBJ2-6; D uncertain. This CDR3 contains 15 residues. Germline V gene sequence: CDR1 GTSNPN, CDR2 SVGIG (reference sequence). The V and J ends lost 4 bases and 4 bases respectively, with 14 bases between them. CDR3 DNA sequence: TGTGCCTGGAATTCGGATGGCTCCGGGGCCAACGTCCTGACTTTC. Residues: CAWNSDGSGANVLTF.

This clone appeared a few times. The genes are TRBV16 and TRBJ1-5; TRBD1 matches 9 bases. After removal of 3 bases from V and 1 base from J, the junction contained 4 bases not matched to a gene. Germline V gives CDR1 KGHSY, CDR2 FQNENV. CDR3 length: 16 amino acids. The CDR3 region is CASSQGTGKSNQPQHF. Here the CDR3 DNA reads TGTGCCAGCAGCCAGGGGACAGGGAAGAGCAATCAGCCCCAGCATTTT.

This clone is a singleton in its sample. The chain links TRBV7-8 to TRBJ2-1, with 7 bases identical to TRBD1. The V and J ends lost 6 bases and 4 bases, in that order; junction bases with no gene match: 9. This CDR3 spans 15 amino acids. CDR1 is SGHVS and CDR2 is FQNEAQ in the germline V gene. The CDR3 is CASRQTGTEYNEQFF. DNA of the CDR3: TGTGCCAGCAGGCAAACCGGGACAGAATACAATGAGCAGTTCTTC.

Worth noting for this clone: Other DNA variants within this sample encode the same CDR3. The J gene is TRBJ2-7, the V gene TRBV30; D gene uncertain. This CDR3 is built from 13 residues. Looked up from germline, CDR1 is GTSNPN and CDR2 is SVGIG (reference sequence). V was clipped by 0 bases and J by 0 bases, with 6 bases between them. CDR3 sequence reads: CAWSVGSSYEQYF. CDR3 DNA: TGTGCCTGGAGTGTAGGCAGCTCCTACGAGCAGTACTTC.

As for this clone: At the DNA level, this CDR3 is encoded by other sequences in the same sample as well. V usage is TRBV11-3 and J usage is TRBJ2-1, with D unresolved. With 4 bases removed from V and 4 bases from J, the gap between germline ends came to 11 bases. Germline V CDR1 and CDR2: SGHNT, YENEEA. The length of the CDR3 is 14 residues. CDR3: CASSSDDAYNEQFF. The CDR3 nucleotides are TGTGCCAGCAGCTCGGACGATGCTTACAATGAGCAGTTCTTC.

The chain has TRBV7-2 and TRBJ2-7, with TRBD1 identical over 8 bases. V lost 4 bases and J lost 8; bases outside the gene matches: 13. This CDR3 spans 15 amino acids. CDR1 and CDR2 (germline): SGHTA, FQGNSA. CDR3 in DNA: TGTGCCAGCAGCTCCCGGACAGGGTCTGGGGAGCAGCAGTACTTC. As protein: CASSSRTGSGEQQYF.

The chain recombines TRBV6-2 or TRBV6-3 with TRBJ2-1; TRBD2 might be the D (6 bases). V was trimmed by 3 bases and J by 3 bases, leaving 18 bases between them. CDR1 is MNHEY and CDR2 is SVGEGT in the germline V gene. The CDR3 consists of 17 residues. The CDR3 region is CASSYGGRGRLYNEQFF. The CDR3 bases are TGTGCCAGCAGTTATGGGGGGAGAGGGAGGCTCTACAATGAGCAGTTCTTC.

V and J are TRBV5-5 and TRBJ2-1; TRBD2 is a possible D gene (5 bases). Between the trimmed V and J ends, which lost 2 bases and 3 bases, there was a span of 12 bases. This CDR3 contains 15 residues. In germline, CDR1 is SGHKS, CDR2 YYEKEE (reference sequence). Here the CDR3 DNA reads TGTGCCAGCAGCTTTCTGGCGGGCAGCTACAATGAGCAGTTCTTC. Its protein is CASSFLAGSYNEQFF.

The rearrangement links TRBV7-9 to TRBJ1-6; tentative D call: TRBD1 (6 bases). V was cut by 5 bases and J by 7 bases, with 15 bases left in between. There are 15 residues in the CDR3. CDR1 and CDR2 (germline): SEHNR, FQNEAQ (reference sequence). In nucleotides, the CDR3 is TGTGCCAGCAGCACCAGTGACAGGCTCAATTCACCCCTCCACTTT. Its protein is CASSTSDRLNSPLHF.

The chain has TRBV7-3 and TRBJ1-2; the D gene is possibly TRBD1 (5 bases). The CDR3 covers 14 residues. Trimming took 0 bases from V and 7 from J, leaving 12 bases between them. Germline V gene data show CDR1 as SGHTA and CDR2 as FQGTGA. CDR3 protein: CASSLTGTTGGYTF. CDR3 nucleotide sequence: TGTGCCAGCAGCTTAACCGGGACGACTGGTGGCTACACCTTC.

The chain couples TRBV13 to TRBJ1-2; maybe TRBD1 (6 bases). The CDR3 consists of 14 residues. The germline V gene has CDR1 PRHDT and CDR2 FYEKMQ (reference sequence). V was cut by 2 bases and J by 5 bases, with 12 bases left in between. CDR3: CASSLSGGGYGYTF. DNA for the CDR3: TGTGCCAGCAGCTTATCGGGGGGCGGGTATGGCTACACCTTC.

This chain uses TRBV28 with TRBJ2-7, with a possible D match to TRBD1 (6 bases). Trimming stripped 4 bases from V and 4 bases from J, with 26 bases between. The CDR3 is 18 amino acids. Germline V CDR1 and CDR2: MDHEN, SYDVKM. In nucleotides, the CDR3 is TGTGCCAGCAGTTCGGGGTGGGGACAAGGGGCCTCCCCTTACGAGCAGTACTTC. The encoded protein is CASSSGWGQGASPYEQYF.